This T cell receptor beta chain was sequenced for a study of T cells in Graves' hyperthyroidism and ophthalmopathy. Findings and limits, study-wide: Among clonotypes expanded in thyroid above 0.001, most were also found in blood. Ophthalmopathy onset followed model prediction by a median approximately seven months.

This clonotype turned up a few times. Its antigen remains unidentified. The TCR beta CDR3 regions underwent amplification using RNA transcripts as the source. The HTBI primer set drove a first-round RT-PCR of the TCR CDR3. TCRdb re-analysed the multiplex PCR reads in MiXCR, keeping a single row per CDR3 protein. The repertoire holds a few hundred thousand distinct CDR3 sequences, with approximately 13% as singletons. With 4 bases clipped from V and 5 bases from J, the junction kept 8 bases outside the gene matches. The length of the CDR3 is 15 residues. Germline values: CDR1 KGHSH, CDR2 LQKENI. Using more than 7.5 ml of fresh peripheral blood, PBMCs were prepared.

The sequence derives from a woman aged 40 to 50 with Graves' ophthalmopathy. The sample taken for sequencing was blood. This chain joins TRBV18 and TRBJ1-5; 7 nucleotides match TRBD1. CDR3 bases: TGTGCCAGCTCACTCACAGGGGCCGCCTATCAGCCCCAGCATTTT. It yields the protein CASSLTGAAYQPQHF.